A selection of T cell receptor beta chains follows, all from one sample in a study of cytomegalovirus exposure and HLA in healthy donors. Repertoires were generated with immunoSEQ multiplex PCR, while TCRdb's copy carries only in-frame clones and drops some. Here the sample spans 120,000 or so clones, approximately 95% being singletons. Material: PBMCs. The receptors originated from a man aged 18 to 30 in good health and CMV-seronegative. CDR3s include the opening cysteine and the closing phenylalanine or tryptophan. The D gene is left open where the match is weak. The size of a clone is reported for some rows only, either as once, few or many, or as a class for expanded clones.

d_call	j_call	clone_size	v_call	cdr3_length	cdr3_aa	cdr3_nt
NA	TRBJ2-3	NA	TRBV19	13	CASSLTSTDTQYF	TGTGCCAGTAGTTTGACTTCCACAGATACGCAGTATTTT
TRBD2	TRBJ2-1	few	TRBV7-2	18	CASSLFFAGGPRDNEQFF	TGTGCCAGCAGCTTATTTTTTGCGGGAGGGCCCAGGGACAATGAGCAGTTCTTC
NA	TRBJ1-5	few	TRBV2	14	CASSPQGPRQPQHF	TGTGCCAGCAGTCCCCAGGGGCCCCGGCAGCCCCAGCATTTT
NA	TRBJ1-3	once	TRBV7-2	14	CASSLGGAGNTIYF	TGTGCCAGCAGCTTAGGGGGCGCTGGAAACACCATATATTTT
TRBD2	TRBJ2-7	NA	TRBV28	18	CASSFGGLAGDRTYEQYF	TGTGCCAGCAGTTTTGGGGGACTAGCGGGAGATAGGACCTACGAGCAGTACTTC
TRBD1	TRBJ2-5	NA	TRBV4-1	17	CASSHGRSGGAGETQYF	TGCGCCAGCAGCCACGGGAGATCAGGGGGCGCAGGAGAGACCCAGTACTTC
NA	TRBJ2-7	NA	TRBV9	13	CASSVGLNYEQYF	TGTGCCAGCAGCGTAGGGCTTAACTACGAGCAGTACTTC
NA	TRBJ2-5	NA	TRBV4-3	15	CASSPQGGWQETQYF	TGCGCCAGCAGCCCCCAGGGGGGATGGCAAGAGACCCAGTACTTC
NA	TRBJ1-5	NA	TRBV10-3	15	CAISESGPGNQPQHF	TGTGCCATCAGTGAGTCGGGCCCGGGCAATCAGCCCCAGCATTTT
NA	TRBJ2-7	once	TRBV5-6	12	CASSWTNHEQYF	TGTGCCAGCTCGTGGACTAACCACGAGCAGTACTTC
NA	TRBJ1-1	NA	TRBV30	18	CAWRGGLFTAGKNTEAFF	TGTGCCTGGAGGGGAGGACTCTTCACGGCTGGGAAAAACACTGAAGCTTTCTTT
TRBD1	TRBJ1-1	NA	TRBV5-6	14	CASRLQGASTEAFF	TGTGCCAGCAGGTTGCAGGGGGCGAGCACTGAAGCTTTCTTT
TRBD1	TRBJ2-7	NA	TRBV7-9	14	CASSFRDSPYEQYF	TGTGCCAGCAGCTTCCGGGACAGCCCCTACGAGCAGTACTTC
NA	TRBJ1-1	NA	TRBV7-9	13	CASSGRAGTEAFF	TGTGCCAGCAGCGGCAGGGCCGGCACTGAAGCTTTCTTT
TRBD2	TRBJ2-7	NA	TRBV9	14	CASSPGGLAGEQYF	TGTGCCAGCAGCCCCGGAGGACTAGCGGGCGAGCAGTACTTC
NA	TRBJ1-1	NA	TRBV11-2	16	CASSSSGYNMNTEAFF	TGTGCCAGCAGCTCGTCAGGATACAACATGAACACTGAAGCTTTCTTT
NA	TRBJ1-2	NA	TRBV19	14	CASSMYSINYGYTF	TGTGCCAGTAGTATGTACAGCATCAACTATGGCTACACCTTC
TRBD1	TRBJ1-4	NA	TRBV7-6	18	CASRGQGAVLETNEKLFF	TGTGCCAGCAGGGGCCAGGGGGCGGTATTAGAAACTAATGAAAAACTGTTTTTT
NA	TRBJ1-2	NA	TRBV5-1	13	CASSLQAAYGYTF	TGCGCCAGCAGCTTACAGGCAGCTTATGGCTACACCTTC
TRBD1	TRBJ1-2	once	TRBV6-4	14	CASSRTGGTYGYTF	TGTGCCAGCAGCCGGACAGGGGGCACCTATGGCTACACCTTC
NA	TRBJ2-2	NA	TRBV5-1	19	CASSFSLLRTTSNTGELFF	TGCGCCAGCAGCTTTTCTTTGTTGCGGACTACCTCGAACACCGGGGAGCTGTTTTTT
TRBD1	TRBJ2-7	NA	TRBV11-2	15	CASSLVEGATYEQYF	TGTGCCAGCAGCTTAGTAGAGGGGGCGACCTACGAGCAGTACTTC
TRBD2	TRBJ2-1	NA	TRBV28	14	CASLLAGGDNEQFF	TGTGCCAGCCTTCTAGCGGGAGGTGACAATGAGCAGTTCTTC
TRBD2	TRBJ2-1	NA	TRBV11-2	13	CASIRTSGSKLFF	TGTGCCAGCATCAGGACTAGCGGGAGTAAGTTGTTCTTC
NA	TRBJ2-2	once	TRBV27	17	CASSLWIGGVSTGELFF	TGTGCCAGCAGTTTATGGATAGGGGGAGTTAGTACCGGGGAGCTGTTTTTT
NA	TRBJ2-1	few	TRBV7-9	13	CASSLVDYNEQFF	TGTGCCAGCAGCTTAGTAGATTACAATGAGCAGTTCTTC
NA	TRBJ2-2	NA	TRBV7-9	16	CASSPTQLVNTGELFF	TGTGCCAGCAGCCCCACCCAGCTAGTTAACACCGGGGAGCTGTTTTTT
NA	TRBJ1-2	NA	TRBV7-4	13	CASSGASNYGYTF	TGTGCCAGCAGCGGAGCCAGTAACTATGGCTACACCTTC